Reported below is one TCR beta chain. Its antigen is as yet unknown. These data come from a study of T cell responses to AZD1222 COVID-19 vaccine. Study conclusions and caveats: There were mostly white British donors and more females than males, and clonal diversity was possibly underestimated.

The CDR3 has 15 residues. Germline CDR1 MGHRA, CDR2 YSYEKL. Unmatched junction bases numbered 2, after V lost 1 base and J lost 2 bases. Generated by immunoSEQ multiplex PCR, the TCRdb table keeps only in-frame clones and is missing some. The table lists some 170,000 clones, 88% of them singletons. The sequencing here drew on peripheral blood, taken 28 days after the second AZD1222 dose. The clonotype originates from an adult who received the AZD1222 COVID-19 vaccine. V usage is TRBV4-1 and J usage is TRBJ1-1; 9 bases fit TRBD1. CDR3 sequence (DNA): TGCGCCAGCAGCCAAGGGGACAGGGATAACACTGAAGCTTTCTTT. Its protein is CASSQGDRDNTEAFF.